This T cell receptor (beta chain) stems from a study of blood T cell repertoires in COVID-19. Looking at the study overall: Spain, Italy and the United States supplied samples that represented acute and convalescent COVID-19. T cells, B-cell-depleted T cells, or PBMCs supplied cDNA or gDNA.

In the original workflow: The assay estimated nucleated cells by amplifying reference gene primers. Assay used: immunoSEQ multiplex PCR; TCRdb lists only in-frame clones, some missing. V, J and clone size reflect that table, while D and trimming were determined from the DNA. Of roughly 27,000 clones listed, around four fifths are singletons. The sequencing input was peripheral blood. The sequence was obtained from a man older than 75 with active or convalescent COVID-19.

CDR3 nucleotides: TGTGCCAGCAGAGATCCGGGACAGGGGTGGAGAGAGACCCAGTACTTC. This encodes CASRDPGQGWRETQYF. The V and J genes are TRBV3-1 (or the pseudogene TRBV3-2) and TRBJ2-5; 10 bases agree with TRBD1. The CDR3 covers 16 residues. After removal of 6 bases from V and 4 bases from J, the junction contained 11 bases not matched to a gene. From germline, CDR1 is LGHDT and CDR2 YNNKEL (reference sequence).